Below, 32 T cell receptor beta chains from the same sample are listed, as sequenced in a study of blood T cells in healthy people across ages. Together with a sample-barcoded 5' primer, a J-beta primer mix was included in a second PCR lasting about 6 to 11 cycles. MiXCR, applied by TCRdb to the 5' RACE reads, yields one record per CDR3 protein. The table records 600,000 to 900,000 distinct CDR3 sequences, around 24% of them present only once. These records were also assigned to another study, of T cells of mothers and their children.

The source material was blood. All receptors come from a boy aged 10-17 years in good health.

This chain connects TRBV7-9 to TRBJ2-5, with D perhaps TRBD1 (6 bases). Trimming removed 3 bases from V and 10 bases from J, with 18 bases in between. The germline gives CDR1 SEHNR, CDR2 FQNEAQ (reference sequence). The CDR3 has 14 residues. The CDR3 bases are TGTGCCAGCAGCTTGGGACGGGGCGAGGGGGACCAGTACTTC. Translated, it gives CASSLGRGEGDQYF.

The gene calls are TRBV20-1 and TRBJ2-7; the D is unclear. Trimming shortened V by 5 bases and J by 0 bases, and 23 bases separated the two germline ends. Germline V gene sequence: CDR1 DFQATT, CDR2 SNEGSKA (reference sequence). The CDR3 is 17 amino acids. CDR3 nucleotides: TGCAGTGCTTCGCCTCCAGAACCCCAATCCTCCTCCTACGAGCAGTACTTC. This translates into CSASPPEPQSSSYEQYF.

The V and J genes are TRBV7-9 and TRBJ1-5, with D uncertain. The CDR3 sequence is 13 residues long. Germline V gene sequence: CDR1 SEHNR, CDR2 FQNEAQ (reference sequence). Trimming took off 2 bases at V and 7 bases at J, with 9 bases between the two ends. CDR3: CASSLQEGQPQHF. DNA for the CDR3: TGTGCCAGCAGCTTACAGGAAGGCCAGCCCCAGCATTTT.

This chain uses TRBV20-1 with TRBJ2-5; tentatively, D is TRBD1 or TRBD2 (6 bases each). The V gene lost 8 bases and the J gene lost 1 base, with 14 bases spanning the gap. Germline CDR1 is DFQATT and CDR2 is SNEGSKA (reference sequence). This CDR3 is 13 amino acids long. CDR3 nucleotide sequence: TGCAGTCCGCGAGGGGGAGGCCAAGAGACCCAGTACTTC. As protein: CSPRGGGQETQYF.

This clonotype showed up just a few times. The rearrangement links TRBV30 to TRBJ1-1; maybe TRBD1 (6 bases). CDR1 is GTSNPN, CDR2 SVGIG, per germline (reference sequence). Trimming took off 2 bases at V and 1 base at J, with 11 bases between the two ends. The CDR3 sequence is 14 residues long. DNA for the CDR3: TGTGCCTGGAGTCCCGGACAGACGAACACTGAAGCTTTCTTT. Translating it yields CAWSPGQTNTEAFF.

V and J are TRBV6-5 and TRBJ1-5; D is unresolved. Germline CDR1 and CDR2: MNHEY and SVGAGI. Trimming took 5 bases from V and 0 from J, leaving 17 bases between them. This CDR3 has 17 residues. CDR3 DNA: TGTGCCAGCAGTATCGATCACTTCCCTTATAGCAATCAGCCCCAGCATTTT. This gives the protein CASSIDHFPYSNQPQHF.

There are a few counts of this clonotype. The chain joins TRBV5-6 to TRBJ2-3; 8 bases are shared with TRBD2. There are 15 residues in the CDR3. The V and J ends lost 4 bases and 5 bases, in that order; junction bases with no gene match: 9. Germline V CDR1 and CDR2: SGHDT, YYEEEE. In DNA form, the CDR3 reads TGTGCCAGCAGCGAAGTAGCGGGGAGGGTAGATACGCAGTATTTT. Its translation is CASSEVAGRVDTQYF.

The chain uses TRBV12-3 or TRBV12-4 and TRBJ1-2, with D perhaps matching TRBD1 (6 bases). Between the trimmed V and J ends, which lost 6 bases and 4 bases, there was a span of 15 bases. The CDR3 extends over 14 amino acids. In DNA, the CDR3 is TGTGCCAGCAGCTTTGGGGGGCCTAGCTATGGCTACACCTTC. It encodes CASSFGGPSYGYTF.

The J gene is TRBJ2-7, the V gene TRBV28; D possibly matches TRBD1 or TRBD2 (6 bases each). The germline CDR1 and CDR2 sequences are MDHEN and SYDVKM. Trimming pared 8 bases from V and 2 bases from J, leaving 13 bases between. This CDR3 contains 13 residues. The CDR3 DNA sequence: TGTGCCAGCGGAGGGACACCAACCTACGAGCAGTACTTC. This codes for CASGGTPTYEQYF.

This clonotype turned up a few times. The CDR3 DNA reads as TGTGCCAGCAGTTACGGCGGCAGGGGCTACGAGCAGTACTTC. Residues: CASSYGGRGYEQYF. This chain uses TRBV6-2 or TRBV6-3 with TRBJ2-7, with D perhaps matching TRBD1 (6 bases). Germline CDR1 reads MNHEY; CDR2 reads SVGEGT. The CDR3 is 14 residues long. V was shortened by 2 bases and J by 3 bases, with 11 bases between the two germline ends.

This clonotype was seen repeatedly, ten times or more. This chain uses TRBV5-1 with TRBJ2-1, with D hard to call. V was trimmed by 2 bases and J by 6 bases, leaving 9 bases between them. The CDR3 totals 13 residues. The V gene's germline CDR1 is SGHRS and CDR2 YFSETQ. The CDR3 loop is CASSFQQSNEQFF. The CDR3 coding sequence is TGCGCCAGCAGCTTCCAGCAGTCCAATGAGCAGTTCTTC.

This clonotype has just a few counts. The chain has TRBV6-1 and TRBJ2-7, with 8 bases aligning to TRBD1. The CDR3 runs to 16 residues. CDR1 is MNHNS, CDR2 SASEGT, per germline. V lost 4 bases to trimming and J lost 0 bases; unmatched junction nucleotides: 8. The CDR3 loop reads CASSGTGTGNSYEQYF. The CDR3 region has the DNA TGTGCCAGCAGTGGAACCGGGACAGGTAACTCCTACGAGCAGTACTTC.

The chain couples TRBV4-3 to TRBJ1-6; D is unclear. V was shortened by 0 bases and J by 10 bases, with 7 bases between the two germline ends. CDR1 and CDR2 from the germline V gene are LGHNA and YSLEER. The CDR3 length is 13 residues. CDR3 residues: CASSQETRSPLHF. The CDR3 DNA reads as TGCGCCAGCAGCCAAGAAACGAGATCACCCCTCCACTTT.

DNA for the CDR3: TGTGCCAGCACTCTCGCCCGGGCAGGGGACGGCTACACCTTC. Residues: CASTLARAGDGYTF. V usage is TRBV28 and J usage is TRBJ1-2; possible D gene TRBD1, 6 bases. Deletions cut 7 bases from V and 8 bases from J, with 20 bases between. Per the germline V gene, CDR1 is MDHEN and CDR2 is SYDVKM. CDR3 length equals 14 residues.

This clonotype has a handful of counts. The genes are TRBV12-3 or TRBV12-4 and TRBJ1-2, with no clear D. This CDR3 has 11 amino acids. The V gene lost 2 bases and the J gene lost 11 bases, with 9 bases spanning the gap. CDR3 nucleotide sequence: TGTGCCAGCAGTTTACCCTTCCAATACACCTTC. Its protein is CASSLPFQYTF.

V gene TRBV6-5 combines with J gene TRBJ1-1; D not resolved. This CDR3 spans 15 amino acids. Trimming shortened V by 2 bases and J by 1 base, and 11 bases separated the two germline ends. Looked up from germline, CDR1 is MNHEY and CDR2 is SVGAGI. The CDR3, as DNA: TGTGCCAGCAGTTACACCTTTCCACCGAACACTGAAGCTTTCTTT. The encoded protein is CASSYTFPPNTEAFF.

The sample holds a few counts of this clonotype. The chain combines TRBV3-1 with TRBJ2-2; D perhaps matches TRBD2 (6 bases). The germline V gene encodes CDR1 LGHDT and CDR2 YNNKEL (reference sequence). Trimming stripped 0 bases from V and 4 bases from J, with 9 bases between. The CDR3 covers 15 residues. The CDR3, as DNA: TGTGCCAGCAGCCAAGATCACGGGGGCACCGGGGAGCTGTTTTTT. Translation: CASSQDHGGTGELFF. Full variable domain (missing parts from reference TRBV3-1 and TRBJ2-2): DTAVSQTPKYLVTQMGNDKSIKCEQNLGHDTMYWYKQDSKKFLKIMFSYNNKELIINETVPNRFSPKSPDKAHLNLHINSLELGDSAVYFCASSQDHGGTGELFFGEGSRLTVL.

The chain is built from TRBV20-1 and TRBJ1-5, with D maybe TRBD1 (5 bases). This CDR3 spans 14 amino acids. The V and J ends lost 1 base and 5 bases respectively, with 12 bases between them. Per germline, CDR1 DFQATT and CDR2 SNEGSKA (reference sequence). The CDR3 is CSARGAGKDQPQHF. The CDR3 DNA sequence: TGCAGTGCTAGAGGGGCAGGGAAGGATCAGCCCCAGCATTTT.

The rearrangement joins TRBV29-1 to TRBJ1-3, with D uncertain. Germline CDR1 reads SQVTM; CDR2 reads ANQGSEA. The V and J ends lost 7 bases and 0 bases respectively, with 13 bases between them. This CDR3 region has 14 residues. CDR3 in amino acids: CSAGSKSSGNTIYF. CDR3 DNA sequence: TGCAGCGCGGGATCAAAGAGCTCTGGAAACACCATATATTTT.

The V gene is TRBV20-1, the J gene TRBJ2-3; D gene uncertain. Per germline, CDR1 DFQATT and CDR2 SNEGSKA (reference sequence). Trimming cost V 0 bases and J 6 bases, with 16 bases left between them. The length of the CDR3 is 15 residues. The CDR3: CSAREGSLRIDTQYF. CDR3 nucleotides: TGCAGTGCTAGAGAGGGCTCCCTGAGGATTGATACGCAGTATTTT.

The chain uses TRBV10-3 and TRBJ2-5; 10 bases fit TRBD2. The CDR3 covers 15 residues. CDR1 ENHRY and CDR2 SYGVKD come from the germline V gene. V was clipped by 6 bases and J by 2 bases; unmatched bases: 6. For the CDR3, the DNA is TGTGCCATCAGGGAGCGGGGGGGCGAGCAAGAGACCCAGTACTTC. Encoded protein: CAIRERGGEQETQYF.

The chain links TRBV5-1 to TRBJ1-2; no definite D call. The V gene lost 0 bases and the J gene lost 5 bases, with 5 bases spanning the gap. The germline gives CDR1 SGHRS, CDR2 YFSETQ. The CDR3 covers 12 residues. The DNA of the CDR3 is TGCGCCAGCAGCTTGGAGCCTTATGGCTACACCTTC. Translation: CASSLEPYGYTF.

CDR3 nucleotide sequence: TGCGCCAGCAGCCGGGAAGGGTATCCGAACACCGGGGAGCTGTTTTTT. As protein: CASSREGYPNTGELFF. The rearrangement joins TRBV5-1 to TRBJ2-2; weak D call: TRBD2 (5 bases). The germline V gene has CDR1 SGHRS and CDR2 YFSETQ. The germline V and J ends were trimmed by 4 bases and 0 bases, with 13 bases remaining between them. This CDR3 has 16 residues.

This clonotype has a handful of counts. The chain has TRBV4-1 and TRBJ2-5; 7 bases line up with TRBD2. Germline lookup yields CDR1 MGHRA and CDR2 YSYEKL. J lost 2 bases, V lost 1 base, and 4 bases had no gene match. This CDR3 region has 15 residues. This CDR3 reads CASSQALAEQETQYF. The CDR3 DNA reads as TGCGCCAGCAGCCAAGCCCTAGCGGAGCAAGAGACCCAGTACTTC.

The genes are TRBV30 and TRBJ2-2; weak D call: TRBD1 (5 bases). Germline V gene data show CDR1 as GTSNPN and CDR2 as SVGIG (reference sequence). The CDR3 length is 14 residues. Trimming shortened V by 0 bases and J by 6 bases, and 11 bases separated the two germline ends. CDR3 DNA sequence: TGTGCCTGGAGTGTAAGGACATACGCCGGGGAGCTGTTTTTT. Translated, it gives CAWSVRTYAGELFF. The full variable domain, rest sourced from reference TRBV30 and TRBJ2-2, is SQTIHQWPATLVQPVGSPLSLECTVEGTSNPNLYWYRQAAGRGLQLLFYSVGIGQISSEVPQNLSASRPQDRQFILSSKKLLLSDSGFYLCAWSVRTYAGELFFGEGSRLTVL.

V usage is TRBV7-6 and J usage is TRBJ1-3; 7 bases map to TRBD1. The V segment lost 1 base and the J segment 7 bases; nucleotides outside the gene matches: 7. Germline lookup yields CDR1 SGHVS and CDR2 FNYEAQ. The CDR3 consists of 15 residues. CDR3 sequence (DNA): TGTGCCAGCAGCTTAGGACAGGGAGGTGGGAACACCATATATTTT. It is translated as CASSLGQGGGNTIYF.

This clonotype has only a few counts. The CDR3 bases are TGTGCCAGCAGCCTCAGAGGGGGGAGCAGGACCAATGAGCAGTTCTTC. Translating it yields CASSLRGGSRTNEQFF. This sequence joins TRBV13 and TRBJ2-1, with D perhaps assigned TRBD1 or TRBD2 (6 bases each). The CDR3 runs to 16 residues. In germline, CDR1 is PRHDT, CDR2 FYEKMQ (reference sequence). With 5 bases removed from V and 6 bases from J, the gap between germline ends came to 20 bases.

The genes are TRBV7-9 and TRBJ1-4, with D hard to call. V was pared by 5 bases and J by 7 bases, with 14 bases between. Per the germline V gene, CDR1 is SEHNR and CDR2 is FQNEAQ (reference sequence). This CDR3 is built from 14 residues. Here the CDR3 DNA reads TGTGCCAGCAGCCCGAATCCACAGACTGAAAAACTGTTTTTT. This encodes CASSPNPQTEKLFF.

This clonotype turned up a few times. V and J are TRBV27 and TRBJ1-4; D not resolved. Germline V gives CDR1 MNHEY, CDR2 SMNVEV (reference sequence). The CDR3 loop spans 15 amino acids. V shed 5 bases and J shed 3 bases, with 13 bases lying between them. The CDR3: CASSPMGRSNEKLFF. The CDR3 coding sequence is TGTGCCAGCAGTCCTATGGGGAGATCTAATGAAAAACTGTTTTTT.

The rearrangement uses TRBV30 and TRBJ1-2; D not certain. The CDR3 loop spans 13 amino acids. Deletions cut 2 bases from V and 8 bases from J, with 15 bases between. Germline CDR1 and CDR2: GTSNPN and SVGIG (reference sequence). The CDR3 region is CAWSLHPSDGYTF. In DNA, the CDR3 is TGTGCCTGGAGTCTCCACCCGAGCGACGGCTACACCTTC.

This clonotype was seen a single time. The V call is TRBV20-1, the J call TRBJ1-4; no definite D call. The germline CDR1 and CDR2 sequences are DFQATT and SNEGSKA (reference sequence). The length of the CDR3 is 13 residues. Trimming left V 6 bases short and J 5 bases short, with 13 bases between. In DNA form, the CDR3 reads TGCAGTGCGCACACGGGAGCAAATGAAAAACTGTTTTTT. Amino acids: CSAHTGANEKLFF.

There are a few counts of this clonotype. The rearrangement links TRBV5-1 to TRBJ1-1; a weak D match, TRBD1 (5 bases). Germline assignment: CDR1 SGHRS and CDR2 YFSETQ. The CDR3 extends over 18 amino acids. Trimming pared 3 bases from V and 0 bases from J, leaving 21 bases between. The CDR3 DNA follows: TGCGCCAGCAGCTCGAGGGGTTTAGGTCGGGTCATGAACACTGAAGCTTTCTTT. Translated: CASSSRGLGRVMNTEAFF.